These 9 T cell receptor beta chains were sequenced from one sample in a study of blood T cell repertoires in COVID-19. The table came from immunoSEQ multiplex PCR; TCRdb's copy has only in-frame clones and leaves some out. The table records 50,000 or so clones, approximately 91% of them present only once. The sequenced material came from peripheral blood. The origin of the receptors is a woman aged 80 or over with acute or convalescent COVID-19.

The rearrangement uses TRBV2 and TRBJ2-7, with 8 bases fitting TRBD2. Germline CDR1 and CDR2: SNHLY and FYNNEI. The length of the CDR3 is 17 residues. The V gene end was trimmed by 6 bases and the J gene end by 0 bases; junction bases not matched to a gene: 13. The CDR3 sequence: CASSRNWGGRSSYEQYF. The CDR3 bases are TGTGCCAGCAGCCGAAACTGGGGCGGGAGGAGCTCCTACGAGCAGTACTTC.

The chain recombines TRBV5-1 with TRBJ1-1, with TRBD1 matching 8 bases. J lost 5 bases, V lost 6 bases, and 9 bases had no gene match. Per the germline V gene, CDR1 is SGHRS and CDR2 is YFSETQ. The CDR3 covers 14 residues. The CDR3 DNA sequence: TGCGCCAGCACTAAACAGGGGGAAGGAACTGAAGCTTTCTTT. The encoded protein is CASTKQGEGTEAFF.

The rearrangement joins TRBV6-1 to TRBJ2-1; 13 nucleotides match TRBD2. Germline trimming cut 2 bases from V and 9 bases from J; bases unmatched to any gene: 4. In germline, CDR1 is MNHNS, CDR2 SASEGT. The CDR3 totals 15 residues. CDR3 nucleotide sequence: TGTGCCAGCAGTGAATGGACTAGCGGGAGTATTGAGCAGTTCTTC. Its translation is CASSEWTSGSIEQFF.

This clone turned up a few times. The chain uses TRBV4-1 and TRBJ1-5, with D unclear. The CDR3 is 14 residues long. Trimming took 1 base from V and 2 from J, leaving 6 bases between them. Germline V lookup: CDR1 MGHRA, CDR2 YSYEKL. This CDR3 reads CASSQVRGNQPQHF. CDR3 nucleotide sequence: TGCGCCAGCAGCCAAGTAAGAGGCAATCAGCCCCAGCATTTT.

V is TRBV18 and J is TRBJ2-7; 9 nucleotides align to TRBD2. Germline loops: CDR1 KGHSH, CDR2 LQKENI. The ends lost 3 bases at V and 5 bases at J; junction bases unmatched: 14. The length of the CDR3 is 17 residues. CDR3 in DNA: TGTGCCAGCTCACCCCCTATGGGCGGGAGGGAAATAAACGAGCAGTACTTC. It translates to CASSPPMGGREINEQYF.

This chain joins TRBV6-1 and TRBJ1-2, with 8 bases that match TRBD1. The CDR3 covers 15 residues. V shed 1 base, J shed 7 bases, and the junction held 8 bases outside the gene matches. Germline CDR1 MNHNS, CDR2 SASEGT. CDR3 nucleotide sequence: TGTGCCAGCAGTGAAGAGGTAGCAGGGGGCGGTGGCTACACCTTC. Amino acid sequence: CASSEEVAGGGGYTF.

The rearrangement uses TRBV2 and TRBJ1-3; D gene unclear. Germline assignment: CDR1 SNHLY and CDR2 FYNNEI. CDR3 length: 15 residues. Trimming shortened V by 6 bases and J by 2 bases, and 14 bases separated the two germline ends. The CDR3 DNA reads as TGTGCCAGCAGGAAGAATGAGGCCCCTGGAAACACCATATATTTT. Its protein is CASRKNEAPGNTIYF. Filled out from reference TRBV2 and TRBJ1-3, the complete variable domain reads EPEVTQTPSHQVTQMGQEVILRCVPISNHLYFYWYRQILGQKVEFLVSFYNNEISEKSEIFDDQFSVERPDGSNFTLKIRSTKLEDSAMYFCASRKNEAPGNTIYFGEGSWLTVV.

The chain employs TRBV7-9 and TRBJ2-7; TRBD1 agrees at 7 bases. V gave up 5 bases and J gave up 2 bases; unmatched junction bases: 6. Germline CDR1 is SEHNR and CDR2 is FQNEAQ (reference sequence). The CDR3 is made up of 14 amino acids. CDR3 loop: CASSLQGVTYEQYF. The DNA of the CDR3 is TGTGCCAGCAGCCTTCAGGGGGTCACCTACGAGCAGTACTTC.

This sequence joins TRBV23-1 and TRBJ2-7; TRBD1 agrees at 9 bases. Being an ORF, TRBV23-1 has a function that is uncertain. This CDR3 has 13 amino acids. After removal of 7 bases from V and 5 bases from J, the junction contained 6 bases not matched to a gene. The CDR3 DNA is TGCGCCAGCACCCTGACAGGGGGAAACGAGCAGTACTTC. Translation gives CASTLTGGNEQYF.